This T cell receptor (beta chain) was obtained from a study of blood T cells in healthy people across ages. Whole-study findings and limits: The study regarded diversity estimates from one million T cells as underestimates. The study found TCR beta diversity correlated strongly with naive T cell percentage.

A J-beta primer mix and a sample-barcoded 5' primer were used in a second PCR of about 7 to 12 cycles. Carrying 12 random nucleotides, a template-switch adaptor labeled each individual cDNA molecule. MiXCR was run by TCRdb on the 5' RACE reads, yielding one entry per CDR3 protein. The table lists some 1,800,000 distinct CDR3 sequences, approximately 39% of them singletons. Germline V gives CDR1 DFQATT, CDR2 SNEGSKA (reference sequence). The V gene lost 5 bases and the J gene lost 0 bases, with 8 bases spanning the gap. The CDR3 is 13 amino acids. About this clonotype: Its specificity is unknown.

This rearrangement joins TRBV20-1 to TRBJ1-5; D remains ambiguous. The sequenced sample consisted of blood. The receptor comes from a human donor in good health. The CDR3 region is CSAPADSNQPQHF. For the CDR3, the DNA is TGCAGTGCTCCGGCAGATAGCAATCAGCCCCAGCATTTT.